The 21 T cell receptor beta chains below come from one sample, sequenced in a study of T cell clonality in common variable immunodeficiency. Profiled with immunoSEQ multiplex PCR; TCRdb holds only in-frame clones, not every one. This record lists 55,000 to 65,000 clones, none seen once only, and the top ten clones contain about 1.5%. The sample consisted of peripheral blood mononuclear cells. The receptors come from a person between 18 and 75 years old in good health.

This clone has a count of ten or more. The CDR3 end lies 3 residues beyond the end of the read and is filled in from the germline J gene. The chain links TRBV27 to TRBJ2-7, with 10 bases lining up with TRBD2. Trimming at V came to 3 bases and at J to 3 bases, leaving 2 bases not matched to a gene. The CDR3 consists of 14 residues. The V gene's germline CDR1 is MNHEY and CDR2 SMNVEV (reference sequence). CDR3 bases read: TGTGCCAGCAGTTTCCTAGCGGGAGTCTACGAG. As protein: CASSFLAGVYE. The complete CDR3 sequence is CASSFLAGVYEQYF.

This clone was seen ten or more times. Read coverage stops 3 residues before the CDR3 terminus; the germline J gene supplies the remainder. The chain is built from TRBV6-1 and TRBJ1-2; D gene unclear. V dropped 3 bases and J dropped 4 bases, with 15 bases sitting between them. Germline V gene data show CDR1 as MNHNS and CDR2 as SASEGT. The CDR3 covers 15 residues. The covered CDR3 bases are TGTGCCAGCAGTGAGGCGCTAGGAGTTTTCTATGGC. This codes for CASSEALGVFYG. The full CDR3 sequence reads CASSEALGVFYGYTF.

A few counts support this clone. CDR3: CASSPGQGRTGELFF. The DNA read from the CDR3 is TGTGCCAGCAGCCCGGGACAGGGGAGAACCGGGGAG. The rearrangement joins TRBV2 to TRBJ2-2, with 10 positions matching TRBD1. The read ends 3 residues before the CDR3 terminus; that terminus is restored from the germline J gene. J gave up 5 bases and V 6 bases, and 6 bases lay outside the gene matches. CDR1 SNHLY and CDR2 FYNNEI come from the germline V gene. The CDR3 has 15 amino acids.

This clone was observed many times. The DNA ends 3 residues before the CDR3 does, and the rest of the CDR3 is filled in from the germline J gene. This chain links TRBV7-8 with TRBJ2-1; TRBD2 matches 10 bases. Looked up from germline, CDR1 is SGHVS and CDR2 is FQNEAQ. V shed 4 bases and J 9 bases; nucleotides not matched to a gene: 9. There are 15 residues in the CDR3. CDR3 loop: CASSSSGRASVEQFF. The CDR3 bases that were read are TGTGCCAGCAGCTCAAGCGGGAGGGCCTCGGTTGAG.

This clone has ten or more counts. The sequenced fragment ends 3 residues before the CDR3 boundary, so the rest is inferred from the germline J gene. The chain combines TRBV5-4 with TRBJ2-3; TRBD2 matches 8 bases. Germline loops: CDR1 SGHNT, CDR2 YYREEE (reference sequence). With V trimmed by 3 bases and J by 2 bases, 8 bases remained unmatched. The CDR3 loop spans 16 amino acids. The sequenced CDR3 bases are TGTGCCAGCAGCTCCGCCGGGACTAGGTTCACAGATACG. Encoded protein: CASSSAGTRFTDT. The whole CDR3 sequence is CASSSAGTRFTDTQYF.

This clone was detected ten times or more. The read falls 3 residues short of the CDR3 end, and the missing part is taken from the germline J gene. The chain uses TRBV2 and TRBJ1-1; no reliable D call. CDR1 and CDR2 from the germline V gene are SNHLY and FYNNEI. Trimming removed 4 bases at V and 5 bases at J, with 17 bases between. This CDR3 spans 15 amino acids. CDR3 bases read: TGTGCCAGCAGTGCGGCGGGCCTTCAAAGGACTGAA. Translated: CASSAAGLQRTE. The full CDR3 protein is CASSAAGLQRTEAFF.

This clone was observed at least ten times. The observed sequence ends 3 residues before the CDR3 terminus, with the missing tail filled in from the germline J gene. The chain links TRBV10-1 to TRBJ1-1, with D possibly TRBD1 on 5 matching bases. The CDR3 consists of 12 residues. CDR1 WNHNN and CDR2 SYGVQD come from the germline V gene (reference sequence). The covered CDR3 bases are TGCGCCAGCAGTGGGGGCCCAGGGGAA. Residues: CASSGGPGE. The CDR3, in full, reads CASSGGPGEAFF.

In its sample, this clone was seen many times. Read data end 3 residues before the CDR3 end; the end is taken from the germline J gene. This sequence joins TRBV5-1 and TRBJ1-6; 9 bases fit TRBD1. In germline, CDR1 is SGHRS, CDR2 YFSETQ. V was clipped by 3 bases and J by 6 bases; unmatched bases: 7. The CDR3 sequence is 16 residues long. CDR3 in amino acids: CASSYGQGRINSPLHF. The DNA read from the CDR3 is TGCGCCAGCAGCTATGGACAGGGGAGAATTAATTCACCC. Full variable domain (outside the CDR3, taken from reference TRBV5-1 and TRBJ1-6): KAGVTQTPRYLIKTRGQQVTLSCSPISGHRSVSWYQQTPGQGLQFLFEYFSETQRNKGNFPGRFSGRQFSNSRSEMNVSTLELGDSALYLCASSYGQGRINSPLHFGNGTRLTVT.

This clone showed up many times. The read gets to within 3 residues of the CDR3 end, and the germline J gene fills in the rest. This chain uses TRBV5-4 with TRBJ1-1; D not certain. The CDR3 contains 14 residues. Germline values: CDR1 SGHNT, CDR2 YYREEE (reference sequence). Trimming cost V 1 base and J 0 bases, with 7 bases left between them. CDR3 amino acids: CASSLSDLNTEAFF. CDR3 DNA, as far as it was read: TGTGCCAGCAGCTTGTCTGACTTGAACACTGAA.

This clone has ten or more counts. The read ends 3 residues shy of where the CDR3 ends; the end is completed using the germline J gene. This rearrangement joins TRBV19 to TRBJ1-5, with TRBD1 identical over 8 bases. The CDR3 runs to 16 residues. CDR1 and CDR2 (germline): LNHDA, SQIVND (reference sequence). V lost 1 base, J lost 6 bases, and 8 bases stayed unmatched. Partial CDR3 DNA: TGTGCCAGTAGTATAGCCACAGGGGGATCGCGTCAGCCC. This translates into CASSIATGGSRQP. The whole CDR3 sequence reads CASSIATGGSRQPQHF.

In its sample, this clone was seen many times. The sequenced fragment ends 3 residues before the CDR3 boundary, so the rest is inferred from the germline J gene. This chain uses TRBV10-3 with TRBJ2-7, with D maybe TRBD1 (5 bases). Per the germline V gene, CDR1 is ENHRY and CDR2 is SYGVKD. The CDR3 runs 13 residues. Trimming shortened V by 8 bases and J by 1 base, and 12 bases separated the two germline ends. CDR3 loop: CAIGKTESYEQYF. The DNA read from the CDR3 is TGTGCCATCGGCAAGACAGAATCCTACGAG.

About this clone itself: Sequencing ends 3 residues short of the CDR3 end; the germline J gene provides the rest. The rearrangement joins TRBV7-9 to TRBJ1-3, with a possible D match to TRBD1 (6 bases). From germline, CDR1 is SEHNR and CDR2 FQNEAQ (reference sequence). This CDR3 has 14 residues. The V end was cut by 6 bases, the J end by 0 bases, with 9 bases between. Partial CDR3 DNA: TGTGCCAGCAGTCGGACAGACTCTGGAAACACC. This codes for CASSRTDSGNT. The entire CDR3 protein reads CASSRTDSGNTIYF.

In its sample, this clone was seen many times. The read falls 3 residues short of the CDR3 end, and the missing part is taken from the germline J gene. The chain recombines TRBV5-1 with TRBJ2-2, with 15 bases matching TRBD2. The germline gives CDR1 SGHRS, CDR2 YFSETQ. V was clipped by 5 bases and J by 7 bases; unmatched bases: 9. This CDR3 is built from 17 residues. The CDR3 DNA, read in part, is TGCGCCAGCAGTTTCGGACTAGCGGGAGGGGACGGCGGGGAG. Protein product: CASSFGLAGGDGGE. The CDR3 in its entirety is CASSFGLAGGDGGELFF.

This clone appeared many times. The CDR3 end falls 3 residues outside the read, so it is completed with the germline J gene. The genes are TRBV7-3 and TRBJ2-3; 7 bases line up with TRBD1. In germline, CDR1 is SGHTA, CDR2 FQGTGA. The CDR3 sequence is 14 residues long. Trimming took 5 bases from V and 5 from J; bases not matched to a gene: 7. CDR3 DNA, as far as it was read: TGTGCCAGCAGCCGAACAGGGGTCGGAGATACG. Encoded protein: CASSRTGVGDT. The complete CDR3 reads CASSRTGVGDTQYF.

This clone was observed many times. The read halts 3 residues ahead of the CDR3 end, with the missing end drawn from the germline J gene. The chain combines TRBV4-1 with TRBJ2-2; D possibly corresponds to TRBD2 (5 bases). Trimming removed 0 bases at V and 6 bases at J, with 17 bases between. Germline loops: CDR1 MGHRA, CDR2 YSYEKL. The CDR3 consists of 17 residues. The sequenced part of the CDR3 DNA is TGCGCCAGCAGCCAAGAGCCTCCGGGGTTGGGAGCCGGGGAG. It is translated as CASSQEPPGLGAGE. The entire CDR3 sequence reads CASSQEPPGLGAGELFF.

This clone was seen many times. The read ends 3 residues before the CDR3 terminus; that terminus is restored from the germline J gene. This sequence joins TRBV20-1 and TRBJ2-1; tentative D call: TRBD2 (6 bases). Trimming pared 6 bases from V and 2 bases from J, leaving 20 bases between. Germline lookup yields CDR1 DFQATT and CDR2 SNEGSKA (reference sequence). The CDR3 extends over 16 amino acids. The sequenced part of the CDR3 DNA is TGCAGTGCCATCCAGGTCGGTAGCGGCCCCTACAATGAG. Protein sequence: CSAIQVGSGPYNE. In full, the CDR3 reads CSAIQVGSGPYNEQFF.

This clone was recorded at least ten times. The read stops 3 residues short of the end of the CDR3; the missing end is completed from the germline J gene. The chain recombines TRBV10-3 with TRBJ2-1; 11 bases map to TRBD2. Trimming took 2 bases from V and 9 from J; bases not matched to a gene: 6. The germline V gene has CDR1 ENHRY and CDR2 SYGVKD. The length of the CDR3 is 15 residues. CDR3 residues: CAISEPRLAGFEQFF. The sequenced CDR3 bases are TGTGCCATCAGTGAGCCGCGACTAGCGGGATTTGAG.

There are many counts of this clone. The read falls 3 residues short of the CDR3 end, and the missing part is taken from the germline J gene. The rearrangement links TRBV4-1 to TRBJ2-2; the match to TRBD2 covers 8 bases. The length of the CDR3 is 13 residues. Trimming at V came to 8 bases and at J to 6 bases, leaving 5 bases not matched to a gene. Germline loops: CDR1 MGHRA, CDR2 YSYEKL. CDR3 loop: CASGLAVPGELFF. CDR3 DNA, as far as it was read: TGCGCCAGCGGACTAGCCGTCCCCGGGGAG.

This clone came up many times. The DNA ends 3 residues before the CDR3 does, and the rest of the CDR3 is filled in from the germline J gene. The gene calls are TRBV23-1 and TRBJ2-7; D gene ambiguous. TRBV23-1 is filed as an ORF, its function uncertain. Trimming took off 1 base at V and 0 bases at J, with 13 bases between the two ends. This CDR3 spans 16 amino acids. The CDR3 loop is CASSQCANPSSYEQYF. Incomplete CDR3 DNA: TGCGCCAGCAGTCAATGTGCGAACCCGAGCTCCTACGAG.

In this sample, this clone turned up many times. CDR3 residues: CASGRTNSYEQYF. The part of the CDR3 DNA that was read is TGTGCCAGCGGCAGGACTAACTCCTACGAG. The chain couples TRBV18 to TRBJ2-7; tentatively, D is TRBD2 (6 bases). Read data end 3 residues before the CDR3 end; the end is taken from the germline J gene. V lost 8 bases, J lost 0 bases, and 11 bases lay in between. Germline V lookup: CDR1 KGHSH, CDR2 LQKENI. There are 13 residues in the CDR3.

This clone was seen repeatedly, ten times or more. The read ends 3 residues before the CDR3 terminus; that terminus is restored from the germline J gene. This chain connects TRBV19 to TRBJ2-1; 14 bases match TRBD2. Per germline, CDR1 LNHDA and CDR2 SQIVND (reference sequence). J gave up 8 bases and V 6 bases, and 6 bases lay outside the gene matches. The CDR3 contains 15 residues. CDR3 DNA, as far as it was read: TGTGCCAGTAGCCCGGGACTAGCGGGAGCCCATGAG. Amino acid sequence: CASSPGLAGAHE. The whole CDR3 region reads CASSPGLAGAHEQFF.